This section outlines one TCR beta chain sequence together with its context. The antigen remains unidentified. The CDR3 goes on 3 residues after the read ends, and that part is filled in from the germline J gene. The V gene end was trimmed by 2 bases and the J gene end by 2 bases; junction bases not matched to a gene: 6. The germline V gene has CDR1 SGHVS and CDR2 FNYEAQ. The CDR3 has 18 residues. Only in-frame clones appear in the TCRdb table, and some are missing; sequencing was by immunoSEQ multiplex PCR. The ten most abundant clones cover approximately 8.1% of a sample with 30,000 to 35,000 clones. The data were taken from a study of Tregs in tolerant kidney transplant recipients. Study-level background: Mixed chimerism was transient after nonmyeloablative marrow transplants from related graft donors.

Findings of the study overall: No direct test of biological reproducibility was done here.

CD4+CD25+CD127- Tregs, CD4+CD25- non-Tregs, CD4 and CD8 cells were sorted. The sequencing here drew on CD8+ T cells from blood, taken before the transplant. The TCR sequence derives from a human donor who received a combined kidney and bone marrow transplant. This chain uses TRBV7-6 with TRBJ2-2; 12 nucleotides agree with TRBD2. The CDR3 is CASSLYTSGGSNTGELFF. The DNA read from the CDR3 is TGTGCCAGCAGCTTATATACTAGCGGGGGGTCCAACACCGGGGAG.